This TCR beta chain was identified during a study of tumor-infiltrating lymphocytes in primary liver carcinoma. Across the study: Productive TCRbeta reads per sample were roughly 3.5 to 8 million, not differing by tissue.

Starting from around 500 ng of total RNA, TCR beta cDNA was produced with a primer in the constant region. Three nested multiplex PCR rounds, a slightly modified ARM-PCR, produced the libraries for TCR beta. It was with TRBV1-TRBV30 forward primers and a C-beta reverse primer that the first two PCR rounds were run, at approximately 10 cycles each. TCRdb reprocessed the multiplex PCR reads with MiXCR, giving one entry per CDR3 protein. The profile covers fewer than 350,000 distinct CDR3 sequences, with roughly 60% appearing a single time and approximately 9% taken by the ten largest. Germline DNA was extracted alongside blood RNA, which was obtained from unsorted whole blood. Before the surgical procedure, approximately 4 milliliters of peripheral blood were collected. Details on this clonotype: Compared with germline, one end of the junction differs, possibly owing to a read error.

This CDR3 comprises 19 residues. Per the germline V gene, CDR1 is SGHNT and CDR2 is YENEEA. This TCR came from a man aged 35-49 years with primary liver carcinoma and hepatitis B virus infection. This chain uses TRBV11-3 with TRBJ2-1; 11 nucleotides line up with TRBD2. The sequenced sample consisted of peripheral blood. The CDR3 coding sequence is TGTACCAGCATAGGTGGACTAGCGGGTCCTATCAGCCCCTACAATGAGCAGTTCTTC. It yields the protein CTSIGGLAGPISPYNEQFF. The complete variable domain, with remaining parts taken from reference TRBV11-3 and TRBJ2-1, reads EAGVVQSPRYKIIEKKQPVAFWCNPISGHNTLYWYLQNLGQGPELLIRYENEEAVDDSQLPKDRFSAERLKGVDSTLKIQPAELGDSAVYLCTSIGGLAGPISPYNEQFFGPGTRLTVL.